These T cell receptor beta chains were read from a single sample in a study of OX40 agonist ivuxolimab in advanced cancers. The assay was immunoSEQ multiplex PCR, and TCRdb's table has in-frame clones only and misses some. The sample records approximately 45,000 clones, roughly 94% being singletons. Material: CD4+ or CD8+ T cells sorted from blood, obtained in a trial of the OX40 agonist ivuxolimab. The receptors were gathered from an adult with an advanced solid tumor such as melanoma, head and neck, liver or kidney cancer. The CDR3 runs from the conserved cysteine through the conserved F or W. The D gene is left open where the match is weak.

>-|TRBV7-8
CASSLWRFPYEQYF
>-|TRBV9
CASSVGFGDSYNEQFF
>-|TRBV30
CAWEKEAGELFF
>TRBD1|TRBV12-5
CASGLGPGGGVNGYTF
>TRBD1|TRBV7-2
CASSLHDRECAFF
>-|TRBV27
CASSLGSPGYTF
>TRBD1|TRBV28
CASSLWGTAYNEQFF
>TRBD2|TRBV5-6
CASSPSGSDEQYF
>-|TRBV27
CASSLSAVSYEQYF
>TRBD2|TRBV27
CASSPGLAGGPDTQYF
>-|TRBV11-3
CASSLGWGNNQPQHF
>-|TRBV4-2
CASSQEVRGYNEQFF
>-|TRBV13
CASSARLDLYEQYF
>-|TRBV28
CASSLYGGATYEQYF
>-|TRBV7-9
CASSVSGAGDVAGELFF
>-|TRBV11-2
CASSLVGGYTEAFF
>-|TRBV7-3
CASSLGTNSYNEQFF
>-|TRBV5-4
CASSFAENTEAFF
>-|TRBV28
CASSLYRNYEQYF
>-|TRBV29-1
CSVKDPIGTEAFF
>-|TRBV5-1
CASSPYRQDEKLFF
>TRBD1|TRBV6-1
CASSELTGGEYGYTF
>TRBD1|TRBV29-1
CSVEDRGAPLYEQYF
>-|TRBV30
CAWSVYPRTQETQYF
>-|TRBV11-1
CASSLVGQTYEQYF
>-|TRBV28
CASSPQGLMMETQYF
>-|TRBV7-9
CASSSTRDNEQFF
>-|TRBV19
CASSIRDNVPTYEQYF
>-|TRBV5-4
CASSFDSSGVTFF
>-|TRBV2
CASTINGYTF
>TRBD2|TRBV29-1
CSVEDRVRTSGTYEQYF
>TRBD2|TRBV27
CASSLGTSGRDEQFF
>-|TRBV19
CASSITRVETQYF
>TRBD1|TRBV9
CASSPGQGLDNEQFF
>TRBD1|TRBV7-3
CASSSRGRTAHYEQYF
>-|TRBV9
CASSTTDRNTEAFF
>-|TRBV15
CATSSAPRGVLGNQPQHF
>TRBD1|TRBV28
CASLGQPFNSPLHF
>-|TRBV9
CASSGMGNTIYF
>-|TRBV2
CASSPAQRGAPLHF
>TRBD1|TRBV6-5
CASSSTRGLSYEQYF
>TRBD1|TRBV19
CASSWRGRTEAFF